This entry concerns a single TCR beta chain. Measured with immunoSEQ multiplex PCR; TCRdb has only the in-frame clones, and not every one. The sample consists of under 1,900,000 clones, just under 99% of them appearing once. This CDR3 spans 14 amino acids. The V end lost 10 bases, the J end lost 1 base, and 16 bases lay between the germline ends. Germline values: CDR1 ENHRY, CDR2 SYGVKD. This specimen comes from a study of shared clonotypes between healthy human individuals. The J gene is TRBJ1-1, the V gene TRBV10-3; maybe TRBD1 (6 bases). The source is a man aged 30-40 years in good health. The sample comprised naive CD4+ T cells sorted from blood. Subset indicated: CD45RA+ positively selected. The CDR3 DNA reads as TGTGCCACCGAACCCGGACAGTCGAACACTGAAGCTTTCTTT. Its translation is CATEPGQSNTEAFF.